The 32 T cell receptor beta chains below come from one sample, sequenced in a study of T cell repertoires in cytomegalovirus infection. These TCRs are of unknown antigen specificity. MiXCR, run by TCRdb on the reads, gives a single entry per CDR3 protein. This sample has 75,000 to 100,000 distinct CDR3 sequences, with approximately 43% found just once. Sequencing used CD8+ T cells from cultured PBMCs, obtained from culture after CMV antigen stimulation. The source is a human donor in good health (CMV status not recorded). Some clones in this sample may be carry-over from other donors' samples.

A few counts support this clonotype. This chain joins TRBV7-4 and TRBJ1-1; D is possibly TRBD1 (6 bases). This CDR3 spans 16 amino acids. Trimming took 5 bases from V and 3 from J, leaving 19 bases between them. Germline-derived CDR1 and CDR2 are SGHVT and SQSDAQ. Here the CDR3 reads CASSPNGRGRDTEAFF. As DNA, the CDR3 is TGTGCCAGCAGCCCAAACGGCAGGGGACGGGACACTGAAGCTTTCTTT.

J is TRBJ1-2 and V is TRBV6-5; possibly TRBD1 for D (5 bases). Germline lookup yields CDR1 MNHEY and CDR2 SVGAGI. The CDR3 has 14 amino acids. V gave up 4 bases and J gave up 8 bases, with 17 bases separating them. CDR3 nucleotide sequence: TGTGCCAGCAGTTCGGGGCCCTACACCGGGGGCTACACCTTC. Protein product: CASSSGPYTGGYTF.

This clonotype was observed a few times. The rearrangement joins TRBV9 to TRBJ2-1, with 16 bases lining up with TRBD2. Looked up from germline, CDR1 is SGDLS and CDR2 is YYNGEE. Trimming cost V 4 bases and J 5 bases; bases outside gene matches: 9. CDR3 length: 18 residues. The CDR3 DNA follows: TGTGCCAGCAGCCACCCTTTGGGACTAGCGGGGGGGCACAATGAGCAGTTCTTC. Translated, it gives CASSHPLGLAGGHNEQFF.

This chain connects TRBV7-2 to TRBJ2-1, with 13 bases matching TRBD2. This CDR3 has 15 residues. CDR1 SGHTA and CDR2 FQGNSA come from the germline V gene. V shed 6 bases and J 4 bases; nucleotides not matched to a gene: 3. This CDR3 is CASRSGLAGYNEQFF. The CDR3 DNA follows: TGTGCCAGCAGATCGGGACTAGCGGGGTACAATGAGCAGTTCTTC.

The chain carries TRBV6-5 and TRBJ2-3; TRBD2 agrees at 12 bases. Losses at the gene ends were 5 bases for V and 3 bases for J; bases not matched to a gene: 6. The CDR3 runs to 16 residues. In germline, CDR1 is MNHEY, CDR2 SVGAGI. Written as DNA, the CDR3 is TGTGCCAGCAGTCCTTGGACTAGCGGGGAAACAGATACGCAGTATTTT. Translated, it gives CASSPWTSGETDTQYF.

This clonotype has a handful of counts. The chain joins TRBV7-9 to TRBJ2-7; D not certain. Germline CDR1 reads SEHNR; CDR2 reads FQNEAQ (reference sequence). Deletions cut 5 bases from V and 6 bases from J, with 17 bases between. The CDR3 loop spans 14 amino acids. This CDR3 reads CASSPRTGDPEQYF. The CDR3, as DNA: TGTGCCAGCAGCCCCCGGACCGGAGATCCCGAGCAGTACTTC.

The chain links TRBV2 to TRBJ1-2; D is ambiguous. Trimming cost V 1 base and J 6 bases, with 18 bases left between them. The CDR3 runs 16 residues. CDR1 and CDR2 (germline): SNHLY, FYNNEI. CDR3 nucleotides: TGTGCCAGCAGTGAAGGCTTGGAGTTACTTAGCGATGGCTACACCTTC. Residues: CASSEGLELLSDGYTF.

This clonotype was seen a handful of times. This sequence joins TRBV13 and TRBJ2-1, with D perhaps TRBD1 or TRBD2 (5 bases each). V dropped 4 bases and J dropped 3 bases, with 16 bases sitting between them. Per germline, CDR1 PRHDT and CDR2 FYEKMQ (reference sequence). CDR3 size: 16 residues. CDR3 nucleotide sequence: TGTGCCAGCAGCTCGGATTCGGGGCAGATCTACAATGAGCAGTTCTTC. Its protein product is CASSSDSGQIYNEQFF.

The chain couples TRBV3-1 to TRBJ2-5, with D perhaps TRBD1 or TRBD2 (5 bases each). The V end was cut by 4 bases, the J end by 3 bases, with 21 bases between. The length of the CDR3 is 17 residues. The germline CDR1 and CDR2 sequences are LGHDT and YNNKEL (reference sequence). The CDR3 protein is CASSPKGTFLGEETQYF. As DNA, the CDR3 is TGTGCCAGCAGCCCAAAGGGGACCTTCTTGGGCGAAGAGACCCAGTACTTC.

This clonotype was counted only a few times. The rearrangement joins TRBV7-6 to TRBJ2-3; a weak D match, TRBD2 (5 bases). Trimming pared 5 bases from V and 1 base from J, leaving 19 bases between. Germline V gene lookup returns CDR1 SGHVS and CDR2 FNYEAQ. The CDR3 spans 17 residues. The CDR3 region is CASSRRSGSGGTDTQYF. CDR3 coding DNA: TGTGCCAGCAGCCGTCGGTCGGGGAGCGGTGGCACAGATACGCAGTATTTT.

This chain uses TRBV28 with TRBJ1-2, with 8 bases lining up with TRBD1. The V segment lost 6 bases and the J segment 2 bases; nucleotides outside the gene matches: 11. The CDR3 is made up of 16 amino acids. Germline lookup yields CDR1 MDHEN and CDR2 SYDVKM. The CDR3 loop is CASSPTGEGENYGYTF. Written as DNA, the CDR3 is TGTGCCAGCAGCCCGACAGGGGAGGGCGAAAACTATGGCTACACCTTC.

The CDR3 here is CASSRSNQPQHF. CDR3 bases: TGTGCCAGCAGTCGGAGCAATCAGCCCCAGCATTTT. The chain has TRBV28 and TRBJ1-5, with D uncertain. Germline-derived CDR1 and CDR2 are MDHEN and SYDVKM. V lost 5 bases to trimming and J lost 1 base, with 3 bases between them. This CDR3 comprises 12 residues.

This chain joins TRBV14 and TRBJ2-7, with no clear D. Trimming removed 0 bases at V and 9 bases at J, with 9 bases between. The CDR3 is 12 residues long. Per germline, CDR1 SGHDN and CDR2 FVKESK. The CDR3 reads CASSQDKRVQYF. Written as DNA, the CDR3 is TGTGCCAGCAGCCAAGATAAGCGCGTGCAGTACTTC.

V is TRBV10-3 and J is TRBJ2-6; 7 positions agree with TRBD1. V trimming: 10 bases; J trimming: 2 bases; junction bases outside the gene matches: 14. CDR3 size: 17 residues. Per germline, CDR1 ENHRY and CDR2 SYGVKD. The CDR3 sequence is CATMTLYRGAGANVLTF. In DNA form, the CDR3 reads TGTGCCACAATGACCTTGTACAGGGGAGCTGGGGCCAACGTCCTGACTTTC.

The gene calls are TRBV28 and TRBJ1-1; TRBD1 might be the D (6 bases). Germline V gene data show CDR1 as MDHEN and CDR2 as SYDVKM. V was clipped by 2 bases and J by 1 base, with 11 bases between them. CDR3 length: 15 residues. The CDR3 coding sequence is TGTGCCAGCAGTTTAACAGGGAGTGGGAACACTGAAGCTTTCTTT. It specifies CASSLTGSGNTEAFF.

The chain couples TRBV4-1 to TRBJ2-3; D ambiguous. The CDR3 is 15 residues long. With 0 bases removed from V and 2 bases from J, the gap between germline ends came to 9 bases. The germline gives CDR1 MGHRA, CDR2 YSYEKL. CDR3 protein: CASSQDSQLTDTQYF. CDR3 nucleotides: TGCGCCAGCAGCCAAGATAGCCAGCTCACAGATACGCAGTATTTT.

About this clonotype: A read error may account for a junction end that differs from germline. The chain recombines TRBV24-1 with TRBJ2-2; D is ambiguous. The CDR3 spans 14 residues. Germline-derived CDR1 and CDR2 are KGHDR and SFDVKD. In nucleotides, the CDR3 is TGTGCCACCAGTGATTTGCCGGGCACCAGGGAGCTGTTTTTT. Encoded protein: CATSDLPGTRELFF.

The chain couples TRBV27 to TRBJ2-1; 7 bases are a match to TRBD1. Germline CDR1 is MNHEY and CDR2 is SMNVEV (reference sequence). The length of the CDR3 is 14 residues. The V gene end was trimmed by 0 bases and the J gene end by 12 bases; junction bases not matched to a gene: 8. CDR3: CASSLSNRGHPQFF. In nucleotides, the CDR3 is TGTGCCAGCAGTTTATCGAACAGGGGCCACCCGCAGTTCTTC.

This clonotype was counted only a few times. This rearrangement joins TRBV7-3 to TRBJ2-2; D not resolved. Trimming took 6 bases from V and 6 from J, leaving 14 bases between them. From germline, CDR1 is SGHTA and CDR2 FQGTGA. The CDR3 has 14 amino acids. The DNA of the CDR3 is TGTGCCAGCAGAGAACTTATGGGTCCCGGGGAGCTGTTTTTT. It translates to CASRELMGPGELFF.

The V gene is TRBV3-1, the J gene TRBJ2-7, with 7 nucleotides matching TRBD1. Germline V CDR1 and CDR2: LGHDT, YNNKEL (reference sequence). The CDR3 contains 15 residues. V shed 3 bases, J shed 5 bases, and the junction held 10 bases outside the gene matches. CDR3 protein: CASSQPDRVHHEQYF. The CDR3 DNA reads TGTGCCAGCAGCCAGCCCGACAGGGTCCACCACGAGCAGTACTTC.

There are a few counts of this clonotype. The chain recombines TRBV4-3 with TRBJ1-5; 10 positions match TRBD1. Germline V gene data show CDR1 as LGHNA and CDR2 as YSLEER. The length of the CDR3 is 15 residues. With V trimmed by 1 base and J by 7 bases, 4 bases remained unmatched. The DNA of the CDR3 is TGCGCCAGCAGCCAAGGACAGGGGGCTGGGCAGCCCCAGCATTTT. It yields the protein CASSQGQGAGQPQHF.

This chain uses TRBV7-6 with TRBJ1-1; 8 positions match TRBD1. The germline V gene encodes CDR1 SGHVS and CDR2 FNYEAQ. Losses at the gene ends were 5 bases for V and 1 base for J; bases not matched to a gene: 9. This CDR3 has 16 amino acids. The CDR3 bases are TGTGCCAGCAGCCTTAGACCGACAGGGGAGAACACTGAAGCTTTCTTT. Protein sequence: CASSLRPTGENTEAFF.

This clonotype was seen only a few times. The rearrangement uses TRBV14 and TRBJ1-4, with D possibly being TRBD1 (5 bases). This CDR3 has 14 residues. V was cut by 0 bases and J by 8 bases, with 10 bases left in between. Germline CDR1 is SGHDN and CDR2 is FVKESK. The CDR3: CASSQEGGAEKLFF. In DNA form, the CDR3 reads TGTGCCAGCAGCCAAGAGGGGGGTGCGGAAAAACTGTTTTTT.

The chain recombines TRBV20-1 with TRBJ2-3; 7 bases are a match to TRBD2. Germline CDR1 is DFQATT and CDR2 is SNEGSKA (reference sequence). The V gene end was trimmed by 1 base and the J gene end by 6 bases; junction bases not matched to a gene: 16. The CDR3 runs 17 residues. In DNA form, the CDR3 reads TGCAGTGCTAGAGGAGGAGGCTCTAGCGGATTATTGGATACGCAGTATTTT. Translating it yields CSARGGGSSGLLDTQYF.

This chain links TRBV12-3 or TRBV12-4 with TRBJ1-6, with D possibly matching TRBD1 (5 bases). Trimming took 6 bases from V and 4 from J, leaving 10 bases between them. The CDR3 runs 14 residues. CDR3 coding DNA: TGTGCCAGCAGGGCGGGGGGATATAATTCACCCCTCCACTTT. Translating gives CASRAGGYNSPLHF.

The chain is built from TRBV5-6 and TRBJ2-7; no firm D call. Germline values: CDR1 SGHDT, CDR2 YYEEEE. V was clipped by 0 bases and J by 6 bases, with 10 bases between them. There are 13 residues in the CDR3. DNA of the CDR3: TGTGCCAGCAGCTTGGGATCGGGCGCCGAGCAGTACTTC. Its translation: CASSLGSGAEQYF.

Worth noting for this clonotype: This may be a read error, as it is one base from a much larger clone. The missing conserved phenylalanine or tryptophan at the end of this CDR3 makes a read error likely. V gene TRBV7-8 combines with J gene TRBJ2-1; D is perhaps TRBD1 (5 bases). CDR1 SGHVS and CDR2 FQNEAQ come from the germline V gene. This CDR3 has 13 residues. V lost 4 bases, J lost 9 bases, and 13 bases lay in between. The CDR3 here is CASSSKQETEQFL. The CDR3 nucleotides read TGTGCCAGCAGCTCCAAACAGGAGACTGAGCAGTTCTTA.

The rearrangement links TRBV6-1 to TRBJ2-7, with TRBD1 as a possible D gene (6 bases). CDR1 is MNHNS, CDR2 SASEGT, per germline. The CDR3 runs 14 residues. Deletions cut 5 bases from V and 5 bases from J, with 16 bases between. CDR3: CASSRDKSKDEQYF. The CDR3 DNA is TGTGCCAGCAGTAGGGACAAATCGAAAGACGAGCAGTACTTC.

The CDR3 here is CASSFWTDLSTDTQYF. For the CDR3, the DNA is TGTGCCAGTAGTTTCTGGACGGATCTTAGCACAGATACGCAGTATTTT. This chain links TRBV19 with TRBJ2-3, with no clear D. Trimming left V 5 bases short and J 0 bases short, with 15 bases between. Germline V gene data show CDR1 as LNHDA and CDR2 as SQIVND (reference sequence). This CDR3 has 16 residues.

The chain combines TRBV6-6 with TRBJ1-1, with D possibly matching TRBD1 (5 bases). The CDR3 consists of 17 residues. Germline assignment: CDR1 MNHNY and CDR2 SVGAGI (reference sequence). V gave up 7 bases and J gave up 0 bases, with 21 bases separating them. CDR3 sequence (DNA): TGTGCCAGCACCTCCCCGTCGCAGGGACCTGTGAACACTGAAGCTTTCTTT. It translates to CASTSPSQGPVNTEAFF.

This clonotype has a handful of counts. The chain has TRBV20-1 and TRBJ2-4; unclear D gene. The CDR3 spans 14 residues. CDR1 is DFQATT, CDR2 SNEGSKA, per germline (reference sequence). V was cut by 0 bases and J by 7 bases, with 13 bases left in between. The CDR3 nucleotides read TGCAGTGCTAGAGAACGCGGTCGCGTCAACATTCAGTACTTC. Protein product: CSARERGRVNIQYF.

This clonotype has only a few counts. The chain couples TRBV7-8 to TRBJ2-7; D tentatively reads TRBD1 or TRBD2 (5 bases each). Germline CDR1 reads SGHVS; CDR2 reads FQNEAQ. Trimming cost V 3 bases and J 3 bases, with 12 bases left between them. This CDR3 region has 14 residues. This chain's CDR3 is CASSLGPGLYEQYF. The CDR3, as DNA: TGTGCCAGCAGCTTGGGACCGGGCCTCTACGAGCAGTACTTC.